This passage covers 11 T cell receptor beta chains from one sample sequenced in a study of shared clonotypes between healthy human individuals. CD45RO-negative CD8 cells positively selected for CCR7 made up the naive population, which excluded terminally differentiated effector memory CD45RA+ cells. TCRdb's table, derived via immunoSEQ multiplex PCR, lists solely in-frame clones and lacks some. There are millions of clones in the sample; roughly 91% occur only once, and approximately 1.7% lies in the top ten. Source material: naive CD8+ T cells from PBMCs. Every receptor here comes from a man younger than 30 in good health. Some clones in this sample may be carry-over from other donors' samples.

The chain joins TRBV7-2 to TRBJ2-2; D ambiguous. The CDR3 spans 16 residues. Germline-derived CDR1 and CDR2 are SGHTA and FQGNSA. Trimming cost V 0 bases and J 2 bases, with 10 bases left between them. The CDR3 sequence: CASSLALAFNTGELFF. The CDR3 nucleotides are TGTGCCAGCAGCTTAGCACTCGCCTTTAACACCGGGGAGCTGTTTTTT.

The chain combines TRBV19 with TRBJ2-7, with D perhaps matching TRBD2 (6 bases). CDR1 LNHDA and CDR2 SQIVND come from the germline V gene (reference sequence). The length of the CDR3 is 14 residues. The V gene lost 1 base and the J gene lost 0 bases, with 7 bases spanning the gap. DNA for the CDR3: TGTGCCAGTAGTATAGTAGCGGTCTCCTACGAGCAGTACTTC. Translation: CASSIVAVSYEQYF. Full variable domain (rest looked up from reference TRBV19 and TRBJ2-7): DGGITQSPKYLFRKEGQNVTLSCEQNLNHDAMYWYRQDPGQGLRLIYYSQIVNDFQKGDIAEGYSVSREKKESFPLTVTSAQKNPTAFYLCASSIVAVSYEQYFGPGTRLTVT.

This rearrangement joins TRBV20-1 to TRBJ2-7; D gene ambiguous. V lost 3 bases to trimming and J lost 5 bases, with 8 bases between them. This CDR3 spans 11 amino acids. Germline CDR1 and CDR2: DFQATT and SNEGSKA (reference sequence). The CDR3 DNA reads TGCAGTGCTAGTATCAAGAACGAGCAGTACTTC. This codes for CSASIKNEQYF.

The chain carries TRBV27 and TRBJ2-1; the D gene could be TRBD1 or TRBD2 (5 bases each). The germline V and J ends were trimmed by 5 bases and 4 bases, with 9 bases remaining between them. The CDR3 loop spans 13 amino acids. CDR1 is MNHEY, CDR2 SMNVEV, per germline (reference sequence). DNA for the CDR3: TGTGCCAGCAGTACGGGACCTTACAATGAGCAGTTCTTC. Translation: CASSTGPYNEQFF.

The CDR3 sequence: CASSFSGGREQYF. In DNA, the CDR3 is TGCGCCAGCAGCTTCTCAGGGGGTCGGGAGCAGTACTTC. The chain employs TRBV5-1 and TRBJ2-7, with 7 bases identical to TRBD1. This CDR3 has 13 amino acids. V lost 2 bases and J lost 7; bases outside the gene matches: 6. The germline CDR1 and CDR2 sequences are SGHRS and YFSETQ.

The rearrangement links TRBV19 to TRBJ1-5; 7 bases line up with TRBD1. CDR1 and CDR2 from the germline V gene are LNHDA and SQIVND (reference sequence). CDR3 length: 17 residues. Trimming cost V 4 bases and J 2 bases; bases outside gene matches: 11. CDR3 nucleotide sequence: TGTGCCAGTAGTAGGCCGCGAGGGGGCCTCGGCAATCAGCCCCAGCATTTT. It is translated as CASSRPRGGLGNQPQHF.

The J gene is TRBJ2-3, the V gene TRBV7-6, with TRBD2 identical over 8 bases. Germline lookup yields CDR1 SGHVS and CDR2 FNYEAQ. Losses at the gene ends were 5 bases for V and 4 bases for J; bases not matched to a gene: 8. This CDR3 spans 15 amino acids. CDR3 DNA sequence: TGTGCCAGCAGCCCCGATGAGCGGGAGTCAGATACGCAGTATTTT. Amino acid sequence: CASSPDERESDTQYF.

The genes are TRBV4-1 and TRBJ2-7, with 11 bases fitting TRBD2. This CDR3 has 16 amino acids. Germline CDR1 and CDR2: MGHRA and YSYEKL. V shed 5 bases and J 2 bases; nucleotides not matched to a gene: 8. CDR3 sequence: CASSAIAGGFPYEQYF. As DNA, the CDR3 is TGCGCCAGCAGCGCTATAGCGGGAGGGTTTCCCTACGAGCAGTACTTC.

The rearrangement links TRBV9 to TRBJ2-3, with 9 bases lining up with TRBD2. Germline assignment: CDR1 SGDLS and CDR2 YYNGEE. J gave up 1 base and V 3 bases, and 3 bases lay outside the gene matches. The CDR3 length is 15 residues. CDR3 nucleotide sequence: TGTGCCAGCAGCGCAGCGGGGGGTCGCACAGATACGCAGTATTTT. Translation: CASSAAGGRTDTQYF.

This clone was seen a single time. The chain combines TRBV29-1 with TRBJ2-7; D may be TRBD2 (6 bases). Trimming pared 8 bases from V and 1 base from J, leaving 15 bases between. The germline V gene has CDR1 SQVTM and CDR2 ANQGSEA. CDR3 length: 13 residues. The CDR3 region has the DNA TGCAGCATTTACTCGGGAGAGTCCTACGAGCAGTACTTC. It specifies CSIYSGESYEQYF.

This sequence joins TRBV6-5 and TRBJ1-5, with TRBD1 as a possible D gene (6 bases). CDR1 and CDR2 from the germline V gene are MNHEY and SVGAGI. Trimming stripped 4 bases from V and 1 base from J, with 8 bases between. The CDR3 has 14 residues. The CDR3 reads CASSWRGSNQPQHF. The DNA of the CDR3 is TGTGCCAGCAGTTGGAGGGGGAGCAATCAGCCCCAGCATTTT.